One and the same sample provided the 20 T cell receptor beta chains below, sequenced in a study of T-cell reconstitution after alpha-beta-depleted transplantation in children. Unique molecular identifiers were used to barcode this TCRbeta library. MiXCR was run by TCRdb on the PCR reads, yielding one entry per CDR3 protein. The repertoire consists of a few hundred thousand distinct CDR3 sequences, with approximately 13% occurring once and the leading ten covering over 2%. The sequencing used PBMCs, mostly from graft donor cells, collected 360 days after TCRalphabeta/CD19-depleted stem cell transplant. The receptors stem from a male patient aged 10 to 17 who had a stem cell transplant for acute myeloid leukemia, so the T cells may come from the graft donor.

This clonotype came up a few times. The J gene is TRBJ2-5, the V gene TRBV20-1, with no clear D. CDR1 DFQATT and CDR2 SNEGSKA come from the germline V gene (reference sequence). Trimming stripped 6 bases from V and 5 bases from J, with 22 bases between. This CDR3 is 15 amino acids long. The CDR3 loop is CSAHPFDTERETQYF. DNA of the CDR3: TGCAGTGCCCACCCCTTTGACACTGAACGGGAGACCCAGTACTTC.

This clonotype is a singleton in its sample. The chain has TRBV7-2 and TRBJ1-3; a weak D match, TRBD1 (6 bases). The CDR3 has 17 amino acids. The V gene's germline CDR1 is SGHTA and CDR2 FQGNSA. The V gene lost 2 bases and the J gene lost 2 bases, with 16 bases spanning the gap. The CDR3 DNA is TGTGCCAGCAGCTTAAGGGGGTCGGGGGGACCTGGAAACACCATATATTTT. Translating gives CASSLRGSGGPGNTIYF.

The chain carries TRBV15 and TRBJ2-7; no definite D call. Germline CDR1 reads LNHNV; CDR2 reads YYDKDF (reference sequence). The CDR3 covers 18 residues. Trimming stripped 0 bases from V and 1 base from J, with 19 bases between. The CDR3 DNA is TGTGCCACCAGCAGAGATCCGGTGGAAGTACTTAGATCCTACGAGCAGTACTTC. Encoded protein: CATSRDPVEVLRSYEQYF.

This rearrangement joins TRBV4-3 to TRBJ1-5; D is perhaps TRBD1 (5 bases). Trimming removed 0 bases from V and 5 bases from J, with 11 bases in between. The germline CDR1 and CDR2 sequences are LGHNA and YSLEER. This CDR3 is built from 15 residues. In nucleotides, the CDR3 is TGCGCCAGCAGCCAAGAAACTGGGGGTGATCAGCCCCAGCATTTT. The encoded protein is CASSQETGGDQPQHF.

This clonotype was detected only a few times. V usage is TRBV20-1 and J usage is TRBJ2-5, with 8 bases aligning to TRBD2. With 1 base clipped from V and 5 bases from J, the junction kept 6 bases outside the gene matches. The CDR3 consists of 14 residues. Germline V lookup: CDR1 DFQATT, CDR2 SNEGSKA (reference sequence). CDR3 amino acids: CSARARTSRETQYF. CDR3 DNA: TGCAGTGCTAGAGCCCGGACTAGCCGGGAGACCCAGTACTTC.

This clonotype occurred many times. The chain carries TRBV28 and TRBJ2-1; possibly TRBD2 for D (5 bases). Per germline, CDR1 MDHEN and CDR2 SYDVKM. V was trimmed by 5 bases and J by 0 bases, leaving 20 bases between them. The CDR3 loop spans 18 amino acids. The CDR3 nucleotides are TGTGCCAGCAGTAACCTGGGGAGTCCCGGACCCTCCTACAATGAGCAGTTCTTC. As protein: CASSNLGSPGPSYNEQFF.

Concerning this clonotype: With a much larger clone just one base away, this may be a read error. CDR3 bases: TGTCCCAGCAGTTCGGGACTTCCTTTCTCTACAGATACGCAGTATTTT. It encodes CPSSSGLPFSTDTQYF. This sequence joins TRBV28 and TRBJ2-3, with D possibly TRBD2 on 6 matching bases. The CDR3 spans 16 residues. Germline CDR1 and CDR2: MDHEN and SYDVKM.

The CDR3 reads CSVEQGVSTDTQYF. DNA for the CDR3: TGCAGCGTTGAACAGGGGGTGAGCACAGATACGCAGTATTTT. The V and J genes are TRBV29-1 and TRBJ2-3, with TRBD1 matching 7 bases. This CDR3 is built from 14 residues. Per germline, CDR1 SQVTM and CDR2 ANQGSEA. The trim removed 2 bases at V and 0 bases at J, leaving 2 bases unmatched.

The table lists this clonotype with a few counts. The rearrangement uses TRBV9 and TRBJ2-1; no definite D call. Germline assignment: CDR1 SGDLS and CDR2 YYNGEE. The germline V and J ends were trimmed by 2 bases and 7 bases, with 7 bases remaining between them. The CDR3 runs to 12 residues. CDR3: CASSVMENEQFF. In nucleotides, the CDR3 is TGTGCCAGCAGCGTTATGGAGAATGAGCAGTTCTTC. The whole variable domain, filled in from reference TRBV9 and TRBJ2-1, reads DSGVTQTPKHLITATGQRVTLRCSPRSGDLSVYWYQQSLDQGLQFLIQYYNGEERAKGNILERFSAQQFPDLHSELNLSSLELGDSALYFCASSVMENEQFFGPGTRLTVL.

J is TRBJ2-2 and V is TRBV12-3 or TRBV12-4; either TRBD1 or TRBD2 may supply D (5 bases each). V gave up 10 bases and J gave up 1 base, with 25 bases separating them. The CDR3 extends over 18 amino acids. The CDR3 sequence is CAITSTGLPQGNTGELFF. For the CDR3, the DNA is TGTGCCATCACCTCCACGGGGCTACCCCAGGGGAACACCGGGGAGCTGTTTTTT.

The chain is built from TRBV7-8 and TRBJ2-6; D might be TRBD1 or TRBD2, each matching 5 bases. Per germline, CDR1 SGHVS and CDR2 FQNEAQ. This CDR3 region has 14 residues. V gave up 8 bases and J gave up 0 bases, with 8 bases separating them. The CDR3 protein is CASFGTSGANVLTF. The CDR3 DNA reads TGTGCCAGCTTTGGGACCTCTGGGGCCAACGTCCTGACTTTC.

This clonotype occurred many times. The V call is TRBV5-1, the J call TRBJ2-3; D unresolved. This CDR3 region has 15 residues. The V and J ends lost 3 bases and 2 bases respectively, with 13 bases between them. Per germline, CDR1 SGHRS and CDR2 YFSETQ. The CDR3 spells CASSSQFDATDTQYF. The CDR3 nucleotides are TGCGCCAGCAGCTCCCAGTTTGACGCCACAGATACGCAGTATTTT.

This clonotype came up many times. The J gene is TRBJ2-1, the V gene TRBV9, with TRBD2 matching over 7 bases. Per the germline V gene, CDR1 is SGDLS and CDR2 is YYNGEE. The CDR3 spans 15 residues. V lost 4 bases, J lost 2 bases, and 6 bases stayed unmatched. CDR3 in amino acids: CASSRASGTYNEQFF. In DNA form, the CDR3 reads TGTGCCAGCAGCCGTGCTAGCGGTACCTACAATGAGCAGTTCTTC. The variable domain in full, completed from reference TRBV9 and TRBJ2-1, reads DSGVTQTPKHLITATGQRVTLRCSPRSGDLSVYWYQQSLDQGLQFLIQYYNGEERAKGNILERFSAQQFPDLHSELNLSSLELGDSALYFCASSRASGTYNEQFFGPGTRLTVL.

This clonotype came up many times. The chain joins TRBV29-1 to TRBJ2-2; 7 nucleotides line up with TRBD2. J gave up 6 bases and V 7 bases, and 5 bases lay outside the gene matches. Germline-derived CDR1 and CDR2 are SQVTM and ANQGSEA. The CDR3 spans 12 residues. The CDR3 protein is CSAALAAGELFF. The CDR3 DNA sequence: TGCAGCGCTGCTCTAGCGGCCGGGGAGCTGTTTTTT.

V is TRBV4-2 and J is TRBJ1-1; perhaps TRBD1 as D (5 bases). This CDR3 comprises 13 residues. The V gene's germline CDR1 is LGHNA and CDR2 YNFKEQ. V was clipped by 4 bases and J by 7 bases, with 13 bases between them. The chain's CDR3 is CASSPGTLLEAFF. The CDR3 nucleotides read TGTGCCAGCAGCCCCGGGACCCTCCTTGAAGCTTTCTTT.

In this sample, this clonotype turned up a few times. This sequence joins TRBV7-9 and TRBJ2-2, with a tentative D call TRBD2 (5 bases). Trimming shortened V by 6 bases and J by 2 bases, and 13 bases separated the two germline ends. The length of the CDR3 is 15 residues. Looked up from germline, CDR1 is SEHNR and CDR2 is FQNEAQ (reference sequence). Here the CDR3 DNA reads TGTGCCAGCAGAAGGAGGTTAGGAAACACCGGGGAGCTGTTTTTT. It is translated as CASRRRLGNTGELFF.

The sample holds a few counts of this clonotype. This chain uses TRBV5-1 with TRBJ2-1; 12 bases agree with TRBD2. Germline V gene sequence: CDR1 SGHRS, CDR2 YFSETQ. V lost 4 bases to trimming and J lost 2 bases; unmatched junction nucleotides: 10. The CDR3 has 18 amino acids. This CDR3 reads CASSVSGLAGPPYNEQFF. As DNA, the CDR3 is TGCGCCAGCAGCGTATCGGGACTAGCGGGCCCTCCCTACAATGAGCAGTTCTTC. The full variable domain, in which reference TRBV5-1 and TRBJ2-1 provide the parts outside the CDR3, is KAGVTQTPRYLIKTRGQQVTLSCSPISGHRSVSWYQQTPGQGLQFLFEYFSETQRNKGNFPGRFSGRQFSNSRSEMNVSTLELGDSALYLCASSVSGLAGPPYNEQFFGPGTRLTVL.

This clonotype was seen more than once but under ten times. The V call is TRBV10-3, the J call TRBJ2-5, with a tentative D call TRBD1 (6 bases). The germline gives CDR1 ENHRY, CDR2 SYGVKD. Deletions cut 6 bases from V and 0 bases from J, with 17 bases between. The CDR3 runs to 16 residues. The CDR3 protein is CAISYDRSPYQETQYF. The DNA of the CDR3 is TGTGCCATCAGCTACGACAGGTCCCCGTACCAAGAGACCCAGTACTTC.

This clonotype was observed a handful of times. The chain employs TRBV5-1 and TRBJ2-7, with TRBD2 identical over 10 bases. The length of the CDR3 is 15 residues. Per germline, CDR1 SGHRS and CDR2 YFSETQ. The trim removed 2 bases at V and 4 bases at J, leaving 6 bases unmatched. The CDR3 reads CASSFTSGNDYEQYF. DNA for the CDR3: TGCGCCAGCAGCTTTACTAGCGGGAACGATTACGAGCAGTACTTC.

This chain uses TRBV24-1 with TRBJ2-1, with D possibly matching TRBD2 (6 bases). In germline, CDR1 is KGHDR, CDR2 SFDVKD. There are 13 residues in the CDR3. The V and J ends lost 7 bases and 5 bases respectively, with 11 bases between them. In nucleotides, the CDR3 is TGTGCCACCAGGAGCGCGGGGAACAATGAGCAGTTCTTC. Encoded protein: CATRSAGNNEQFF.